This T cell receptor (beta chain) was recorded in a study of cytomegalovirus exposure and HLA in healthy donors. Study results and limitations: Subsequent analysis found a tendency for first-cohort TCR clusters to co-occur within the 120 or so validation repertoires. Diagnosis of cytomegalovirus status made by the classifier reportedly showed high specificity and sensitivity. Most TCR sequences were uncommon, yet certain public TCRs appeared in many donors.

In the case of this clone: The antigen remains unidentified.

Assay: immunoSEQ multiplex PCR; the TCRdb copy retains only in-frame clones and omits some. The sample shows 150,000 to 200,000 clones, 70% to 90% of them seen only once. An approximately 130-subject validation cohort, separate from the approximately 720-subject first cohort, supplied the donors. The sequence derives from a young man in good health and CMV-seropositive. Sequenced sample: PBMCs.

This chain's CDR3 is CASSLRQGSYNEQFF. The CDR3 DNA reads TGTGCCAGCAGCTTGCGTCAGGGCTCCTACAATGAGCAGTTCTTC. The V gene is TRBV7-2, the J gene TRBJ2-1; possible D gene TRBD1, 5 bases. The CDR3 covers 15 residues. The V and J ends lost 3 bases and 0 bases respectively, with 9 bases between them. Germline V gene data show CDR1 as SGHTA and CDR2 as FQGNSA.